The clone carrying this T cell receptor (beta chain) was picked up one time. Antigen specificity is unknown. This entry comes from a study of cytotoxic CD8 clonotypes in ibrutinib-treated CLL. Regarding the study as a whole: Circulating CD8+ T-cell counts were tracked by baseline clonality, which exceeded that of age-matched healthy donors. Sustained-remission and progressing patients diverged in sampling times. The study found clonality rose at ibrutinib response, then fell toward baseline at progression.

The method was immunoSEQ multiplex PCR; TCRdb's version includes in-frame clones alone and lacks a portion of them. The sample contains under 200,000 clones, more than 75% of which appear only once. From germline, CDR1 is MDHEN and CDR2 SYDVKM. J gave up 2 bases and V 10 bases, and 9 bases lay outside the gene matches. The length of the CDR3 is 14 residues. Sequencing used PBMCs, obtained after 12 months of ibrutinib treatment. This chain uses TRBV28 with TRBJ2-7, with 9 bases fitting TRBD1. The TCR sequence derives from a human donor with chronic lymphocytic leukemia. The CDR3 DNA reads as TGTGCCACCCGCCGACAGGGGGGGGCCTACGAGCAGTACTTC. Translation gives CATRRQGGAYEQYF.